One sample yielded the 9 T cell receptor beta chains listed below, sequenced in a study of T cells after yellow fever vaccination. TCRdb ran MiXCR on the 5' RACE reads and lists one entry per CDR3 protein. The repertoire holds some 250,000 distinct CDR3 sequences, 6% to 7.5% seen once, with more than 0.8% in the top ten. Sequences were derived from CD4+ T cells sorted from PBMCs, sampled 15 days after the yellow fever booster vaccination. The receptors come from a young man who received the YFV17D yellow fever vaccine.

This clonotype appeared a few times. This sequence joins TRBV5-1 and TRBJ1-1; 8 nucleotides align to TRBD1. From germline, CDR1 is SGHRS and CDR2 YFSETQ. V was pared by 4 bases and J by 5 bases, with 13 bases of the junction left unmatched. This CDR3 has 16 amino acids. The CDR3 protein is CASSLTGTGPGTEAFF. As DNA, the CDR3 is TGCGCCAGCAGCCTTACCGGGACAGGTCCGGGAACTGAAGCTTTCTTT.

CDR3 sequence (DNA): TGTGCCAGCAGTTTAACGGGCGGCGATGGGGTGGAGACCCAGTACTTC. Its translation is CASSLTGGDGVETQYF. This rearrangement joins TRBV12-3 or TRBV12-4 to TRBJ2-5; D is uncertain. Deletions cut 2 bases from V and 5 bases from J, with 18 bases between. The CDR3 sequence is 16 residues long.

CDR3: CASSLGLAIYNEQFF. As DNA, the CDR3 is TGTGCCAGCAGCTTGGGACTAGCGATCTACAATGAGCAGTTCTTC. The chain uses TRBV7-8 and TRBJ2-1; 10 nucleotides align to TRBD2. Looked up from germline, CDR1 is SGHVS and CDR2 is FQNEAQ. CDR3 length equals 15 residues. Germline trimming cut 3 bases from V and 3 bases from J; bases unmatched to any gene: 2.

This clonotype showed up just a few times. The chain carries TRBV11-2 and TRBJ2-1; D is perhaps TRBD1 (6 bases). This CDR3 is built from 14 residues. V was shortened by 10 bases and J by 2 bases, with 15 bases between the two germline ends. From germline, CDR1 is SGHAT and CDR2 FQNNGV. The DNA of the CDR3 is TGTGCCACCCGGCACAGGGATGCCTACAATGAGCAGTTCTTC. It translates to CATRHRDAYNEQFF.

This clonotype was seen at least ten times. The chain couples TRBV7-2 to TRBJ2-7; TRBD1 aligns across 7 bases. The CDR3 spans 14 residues. The J segment lost 5 bases and the V segment lost 0 bases, leaving 4 bases of the junction unmatched. The germline V gene encodes CDR1 SGHTA and CDR2 FQGNSA. This CDR3 reads CASSLAGGVNEQYF. As DNA, the CDR3 is TGTGCCAGCAGCTTAGCAGGGGGCGTCAACGAGCAGTACTTC.

This clonotype was detected ten times or more. This chain links TRBV24-1 with TRBJ2-5; D possibly corresponds to TRBD2 (5 bases). The CDR3 is made up of 16 amino acids. Trimming stripped 2 bases from V and 4 bases from J, with 16 bases between. CDR1 is KGHDR and CDR2 is SFDVKD in the germline V gene. CDR3 nucleotide sequence: TGTGCCACCAGTGATTCCTTAATACTAGGGAGAGAGACCCAGTACTTC. Translating gives CATSDSLILGRETQYF.

This clonotype was observed at least ten times. The chain couples TRBV14 to TRBJ2-2; TRBD2 might be the D (6 bases). V lost 1 base and J 7 bases, leaving 13 bases between the germline ends. The length of the CDR3 is 15 residues. CDR1 and CDR2 (germline): SGHDN, FVKESK. Here the CDR3 DNA reads TGTGCCAGCAGCCAAGTTGCTGGGGAGGACGGGGAGCTGTTTTTT. Its protein is CASSQVAGEDGELFF.

This clonotype was found a few times. The rearrangement uses TRBV29-1 and TRBJ2-7, with 16 bases fitting TRBD2. The CDR3 totals 18 residues. The germline V gene encodes CDR1 SQVTM and CDR2 ANQGSEA. Trimming cost V 6 bases and J 3 bases; bases outside gene matches: 14. This CDR3 reads CSVGLGTSGRAMGYEQYF. CDR3 coding DNA: TGCAGCGTGGGCTTAGGGACTAGCGGGAGGGCGATGGGCTACGAGCAGTACTTC.

The V call is TRBV5-1, the J call TRBJ2-7; TRBD2 aligns across 7 bases. Germline CDR1 and CDR2: SGHRS and YFSETQ. The J segment lost 3 bases and the V segment lost 0 bases, leaving 6 bases of the junction unmatched. The CDR3 has 15 residues. The CDR3: CASSLVGGLVYEQYF. CDR3 in DNA: TGCGCCAGCAGCTTGGTGGGAGGGCTGGTCTACGAGCAGTACTTC.